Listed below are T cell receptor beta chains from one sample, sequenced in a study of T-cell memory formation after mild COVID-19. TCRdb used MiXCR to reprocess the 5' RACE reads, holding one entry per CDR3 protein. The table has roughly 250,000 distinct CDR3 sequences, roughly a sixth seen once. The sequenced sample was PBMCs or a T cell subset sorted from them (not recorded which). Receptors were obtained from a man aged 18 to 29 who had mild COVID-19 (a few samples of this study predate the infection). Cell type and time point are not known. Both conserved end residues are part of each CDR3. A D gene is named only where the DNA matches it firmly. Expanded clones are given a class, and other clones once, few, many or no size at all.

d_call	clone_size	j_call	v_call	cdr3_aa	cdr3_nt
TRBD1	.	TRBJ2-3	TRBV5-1	CASSLGLTGGTDTQYF	TGCGCCAGCAGCTTGGGGTTGACAGGGGGCACAGATACGCAGTATTTT
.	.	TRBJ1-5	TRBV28	CASSLPGQGGKPQHF	TGTGCCAGCAGTTTACCAGGGCAGGGCGGGAAGCCCCAGCATTTT
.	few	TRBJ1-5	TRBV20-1	CSARPDSNQPQHF	TGCAGTGCTAGGCCGGATAGCAATCAGCCCCAGCATTTT
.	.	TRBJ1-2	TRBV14	CASSQDLNAAGDGYTF	TGTGCCAGCAGCCAAGATCTAAATGCCGCGGGGGATGGCTACACCTTC
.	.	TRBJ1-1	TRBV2	CASSVEENTEAFF	TGTGCCAGCAGTGTAGAGGAGAACACTGAAGCTTTCTTT
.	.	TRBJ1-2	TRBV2	CASSVSYGYTF	TGTGCCAGCAGTGTTAGCTATGGCTACACCTTC
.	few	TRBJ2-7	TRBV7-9	CASSLAGFHEQYF	TGTGCCAGCAGCTTAGCTGGGTTCCACGAGCAGTACTTC
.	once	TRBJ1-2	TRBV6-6	CASSYSEANYGYTF	TGTGCCAGCAGTTACTCCGAAGCTAACTATGGCTACACCTTC
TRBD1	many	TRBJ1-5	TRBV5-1	CASSPGTGGSQPQHF	TGCGCCAGCAGCCCTGGAACAGGGGGCAGTCAGCCCCAGCATTTT
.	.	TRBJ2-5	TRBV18	CASSPPLRRETQYF	TGTGCCAGCTCACCACCCCTCAGGAGGGAGACCCAGTACTTC
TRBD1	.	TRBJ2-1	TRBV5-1	CASSLGRTGESLGHEQFF	TGCGCCAGCAGCTTGGGGAGGACAGGGGAAAGTTTGGGACATGAGCAGTTCTTC
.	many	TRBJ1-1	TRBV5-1	CASSYTDRAEAFF	TGCGCCAGCAGTTACACGGACAGAGCGGAAGCTTTCTTT
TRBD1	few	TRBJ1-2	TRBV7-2	CASSSSGGIYGYTF	TGTGCCAGCAGCTCGTCAGGGGGTATCTATGGCTACACCTTC
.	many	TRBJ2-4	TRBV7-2	CASSPNLPKVQYF	TGTGCCAGCAGCCCGAATCTACCAAAGGTTCAGTACTTC
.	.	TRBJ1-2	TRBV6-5	CASSYLGASYGYTF	TGTGCCAGCAGTTACTTGGGGGCTAGCTATGGCTACACCTTC
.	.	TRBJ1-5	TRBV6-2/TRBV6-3	CASRLLVGQPQHF	TGTGCCAGCAGACTCCTCGTAGGACAGCCCCAGCATTTT
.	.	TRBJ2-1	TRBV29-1	CSVADNEQFF	TGCAGCGTTGCCGACAATGAGCAGTTCTTC
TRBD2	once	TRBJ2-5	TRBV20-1	CSARTSSETQYF	TGCAGTGCTAGGACTAGCTCAGAGACCCAGTACTTC
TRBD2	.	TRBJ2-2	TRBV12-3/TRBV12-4	CASSLALAGWELFF	TGTGCCAGCAGTTTGGCTCTAGCGGGATGGGAGCTGTTTTTT
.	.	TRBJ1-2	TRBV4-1	CASSPAGPAGYGYTF	TGCGCCAGCAGCCCCGCAGGACCCGCGGGGTATGGCTACACCTTC
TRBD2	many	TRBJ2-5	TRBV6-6	CASRGLAGRAMTQYF	TGTGCCAGCAGGGGACTAGCGGGGAGGGCAATGACCCAGTACTTC
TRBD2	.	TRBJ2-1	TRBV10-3	CAIRKEASGYNEQFF	TGTGCCATCAGGAAAGAGGCTAGCGGGTACAATGAGCAGTTCTTC
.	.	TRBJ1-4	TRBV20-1	CSARDAGATNEKLFF	TGCAGTGCGCGGGATGCAGGGGCAACTAATGAAAAACTGTTTTTT
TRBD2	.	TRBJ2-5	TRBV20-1	CSARGERGVEETQYF	TGCAGTGCTAGAGGGGAGCGGGGGGTGGAAGAGACCCAGTACTTC
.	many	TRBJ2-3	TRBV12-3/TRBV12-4	CASSFGGLADTQYF	TGTGCCAGCAGTTTCGGGGGCTTGGCAGATACGCAGTATTTT
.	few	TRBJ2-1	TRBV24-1	CATSDPNVDHEQFF	TGTGCCACCAGTGACCCGAACGTGGACCATGAGCAGTTCTTC
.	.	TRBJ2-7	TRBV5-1	CASSFSGIPLYEQYF	TGCGCCAGCAGCTTTTCTGGGATTCCACTCTACGAGCAGTACTTC
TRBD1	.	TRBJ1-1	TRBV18	CASSRDSNTEAFF	TGTGCCAGCTCACGGGACAGTAACACTGAAGCTTTCTTT
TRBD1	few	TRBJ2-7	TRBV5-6	CASSLWLSGQGYEQYF	TGTGCCAGCAGCTTGTGGTTATCGGGACAGGGCTACGAGCAGTACTTC
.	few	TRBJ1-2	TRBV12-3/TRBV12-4	CASSLGGGYTF	TGTGCCAGCAGTTTGGGGGGTGGCTACACCTTC
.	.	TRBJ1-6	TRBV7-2	CASSYTVISPLHF	TGTGCCAGCAGCTATACCGTAATTTCACCCCTCCACTTT
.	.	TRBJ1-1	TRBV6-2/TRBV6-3	CASSYRTTEAFF	TGTGCCAGCAGTTACAGGACCACGGAAGCTTTCTTT
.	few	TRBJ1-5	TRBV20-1	CSARDGQGGVNQPQHF	TGCAGTGCTAGAGATGGCCAGGGAGGGGTAAATCAGCCCCAGCATTTT
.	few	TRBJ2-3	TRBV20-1	CSASRGTSTDTQYF	TGCAGTGCTAGCCGTGGGACCTCAACGGATACGCAGTATTTT
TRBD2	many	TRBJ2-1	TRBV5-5	CASSPLAGGSYNEQFF	TGTGCCAGCAGCCCACTAGCGGGGGGATCCTACAATGAGCAGTTCTTC
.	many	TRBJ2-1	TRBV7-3	CASSLNTGRNEQFF	TGTGCCAGCAGCTTAAATACGGGTAGGAATGAGCAGTTCTTC
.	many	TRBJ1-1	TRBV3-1	CASSQSRMNTEAFF	TGTGCCAGCAGCCAATCCCGGATGAACACTGAAGCTTTCTTT
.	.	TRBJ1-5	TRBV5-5	CASSRDIAGAQHF	TGTGCCAGCAGCAGGGACATCGCGGGGGCCCAGCATTTT
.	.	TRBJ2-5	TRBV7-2	CASSLSRGQETQYF	TGTGCCAGCAGCTTATCGAGGGGGCAAGAGACCCAGTACTTC
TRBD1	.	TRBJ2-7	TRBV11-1	CASSLDRGHEQYF	TGTGCCAGCAGTTTAGACAGGGGCCACGAGCAGTACTTC
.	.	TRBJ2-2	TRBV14	CASSPMDTAMNTGELFF	TGTGCCAGCAGCCCGATGGACACAGCGATGAACACCGGGGAGCTGTTTTTT
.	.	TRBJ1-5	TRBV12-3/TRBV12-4	CASSLRGRGSNQPQHF	TGTGCCAGCAGTCTCCGGGGCCGAGGGAGCAATCAGCCCCAGCATTTT
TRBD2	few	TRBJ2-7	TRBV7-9	CASSLGMGGDYEQYF	TGTGCCAGCAGCTTAGGAATGGGAGGGGACTACGAGCAGTACTTC
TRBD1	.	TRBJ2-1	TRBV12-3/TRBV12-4	CASSIAGTVYNEQFF	TGTGCCAGCAGTATTGCCGGGACAGTCTACAATGAGCAGTTCTTC
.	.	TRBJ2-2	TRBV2	CATTRDYTGELFF	TGTGCCACCACCAGGGACTACACCGGGGAGCTGTTTTTT
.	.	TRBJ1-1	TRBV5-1	CASSLGNPNTEAFF	TGCGCCAGCAGCTTGGGCAACCCGAACACTGAAGCTTTCTTT
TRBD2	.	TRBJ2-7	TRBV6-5	CASTRGSIAGVLYEQYF	TGTGCCAGCACCCGGGGAAGTATAGCGGGGGTCCTCTACGAGCAGTACTTC
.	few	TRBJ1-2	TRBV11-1	CASSSRGVYGYTF	TGTGCCAGCAGCTCCCGGGGAGTCTATGGCTACACCTTC
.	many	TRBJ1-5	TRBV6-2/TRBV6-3	CASRDSNQPQHF	TGTGCCAGCCGGGATAGCAATCAGCCCCAGCATTTT
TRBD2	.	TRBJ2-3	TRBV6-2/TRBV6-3	CASRAGGRTDTQYF	TGTGCCAGCAGGGCGGGGGGGCGCACAGATACGCAGTATTTT
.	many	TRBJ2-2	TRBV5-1	CASGKRETGELFF	TGCGCCAGCGGAAAACGGGAAACCGGGGAGCTGTTTTTT
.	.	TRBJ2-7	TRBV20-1	CSARAGNSYEQYF	TGCAGTGCTAGGGCAGGGAATAGTTACGAGCAGTACTTC
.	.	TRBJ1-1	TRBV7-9	CASSFRYPNTEAFF	TGTGCCAGCAGCTTCAGGTACCCGAACACTGAAGCTTTCTTT
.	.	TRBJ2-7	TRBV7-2	CASTDGSYEQYF	TGTGCCAGTACGGACGGCTCCTACGAGCAGTACTTC
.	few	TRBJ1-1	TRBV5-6	CASSGWGRWNTEAFF	TGTGCCAGCTCGGGGTGGGGGCGGTGGAACACTGAAGCTTTCTTT